This T cell receptor beta chain is drawn from a study of blood T cell repertoires in COVID-19 (dated by TCRdb to the early 2020s). General notes on the study: Samples covering the acute and convalescent phases of COVID-19 were provided by collaborators in the United States, Italy and Spain. The prospective study material was composed of cDNA or gDNA derived from T cells, B-cell-depleted T cells, or PBMCs. Deeply sampled blood TCRbeta repertoires from subjects exposed to, actively infected with, or recovered from COVID-19 were included in the dataset. The repertoires were made available in a free public database intended to serve as a resource for research on the immune response to SARS-CoV-2. The samples were drawn from the first 160 participants of the ongoing ImmuneRACE study and from over 950 subjects provided by 6 global collaborators. The sample metadata nearly always contained a de-identified subject ID, COVID-19 status, age in years and sex. Where available, HLA class I and class II types were taken from metadata supplied by the sample provider and were not determined by assay-based typing.

On this clone itself: It has no known antigen specificity. No base quality values were provided; no much bigger clone lies one nucleotide off.

TCRbeta CDR3 regions were amplified from genomic DNA using the immunoSEQ Assay, a bias-controlled multiplex PCR. On the authors' methods: The number of nucleated cells in each sample was estimated from the amplification of reference gene primers within the assay. Sequence reads were collapsed and filtered to measure the absolute abundance of every unique TCRbeta CDR3 rearrangement. For each sample, productive Simpson clonality was calculated by taking the square root of Simpson's diversity index across productive rearrangements. TCRdb stores this immuneACCESS table with in-frame sequences only. Part of the clones is absent; in the studies checked, under half of the shortfall reflects unresolved V genes, and no reason is known for the rest. That table furnishes V, J and clone size, whereas the DNA furnished D and trimming. The sample includes some 110,000 clones, with roughly 90% observed a single time. The ten largest clones represent 5% to 6.5% of the sample.

Its CDR3 holds 13 amino acids, cysteine through phenylalanine. Kept here is only the CDR3 DNA, which spans 39 bases and is read in frame from base 1. Via the germline V gene, CDR1 is KGHSH and CDR2 LQKENI. Germline trimming: 4 bases from V, 4 bases from J; junction bases outside gene matches: 1. Overall study results and their limits: How much clinical and demographic metadata was included differed by source and by participant, and the metadata was provided uncurated.

Collaborating institutions collected whole blood in K2EDTA tubes following their own protocols. For TCRbeta analysis, collaborators shipped samples in one of three forms: frozen whole blood, isolated PBMCs, or DNA extracted from either of those sample types. Recombination connected TRBV18 to TRBJ2-4; the junction holds 7 bases that match TRBD1. Input material: peripheral blood. This receptor was identified in a human donor in a cohort sampled during active COVID-19. The CDR3 region has the sequence CASSLDRKNIQYF. The bases read TGTGCCAGCTCACTGGACAGGAAAAACATTCAGTACTTC.